The rows below give T cell receptor beta chains drawn from one sample of a study of T cell responses to AZD1222 COVID-19 vaccine. Produced via immunoSEQ multiplex PCR; TCRdb's table is partial and in-frame only. The sample includes roughly 180,000 clones, about nine tenths of them seen just once. Sequencing was performed on peripheral blood, taken on day 0 of AZD1222 vaccination. The receptor set was obtained from an adult in good health. Both conserved end residues are part of each CDR3. D genes are given only for firm matches. Size is omitted from some rows. Given values are once, few, many or a class for expanded clones.

TRBD1	TRBV29-1	few	TRBJ2-5	CSVESGQGTPTQYF	TGCAGCGTTGAATCGGGACAGGGTACCCCGACCCAGTACTTC
TRBD1	TRBV3-1/TRBV3-2	-	TRBJ1-1	CASSQPGQGNTEAFF	TGTGCCAGCAGCCAACCCGGACAGGGGAACACTGAAGCTTTCTTT
-	TRBV5-1	many	TRBJ1-5	CASSYEGDKPQHF	TGCGCCAGCAGCTATGAGGGGGACAAGCCCCAGCATTTT
TRBD1	TRBV5-5	-	TRBJ1-1	CASSQVVGTVTEAFF	TGTGCCAGCAGCCAGGTGGTTGGGACAGTGACTGAAGCTTTCTTT
-	TRBV5-1	-	TRBJ2-7	CASSLVGGYEQYF	TGCGCCAGCAGCTTGGTGGGGGGATACGAGCAGTACTTC
-	TRBV9	-	TRBJ1-6	CASSVDGGANNSPLHF	TGTGCCAGCAGCGTAGACGGGGGGGCCAATAATTCACCCCTCCACTTT
TRBD1	TRBV6-2/TRBV6-3	-	TRBJ1-5	CASSIRDSSNQPQHF	TGTGCCAGCAGTATCCGGGACAGTAGTAATCAGCCCCAGCATTTT
-	TRBV9	-	TRBJ2-7	CASSVELSAYEQYF	TGTGCCAGCAGCGTAGAGTTGTCCGCCTACGAGCAGTACTTC
-	TRBV6-4	-	TRBJ2-2	CASSAATNTGELFF	TGTGCCAGCAGTGCGGCCACCAACACCGGGGAGCTGTTTTTT
-	TRBV5-1	-	TRBJ2-7	CASSFTGTAGYEQYF	TGCGCCAGCAGCTTTACAGGGACCGCGGGGTACGAGCAGTACTTC
-	TRBV11-1	few	TRBJ1-2	CASSLAGAGGYTF	TGTGCCAGCAGCTTAGCGGGGGCAGGTGGCTACACCTTC
-	TRBV5-1	-	TRBJ2-5	CASSDIFDETQYF	TGCGCCAGCAGCGACATATTCGACGAGACCCAGTACTTC
-	TRBV13	many	TRBJ1-1	CASSFAPGNTEAFF	TGTGCCAGCAGCTTCGCCCCAGGGAACACTGAAGCTTTCTTT
TRBD1	TRBV15	-	TRBJ2-7	CATSINPLSLGQGTYEQYF	TGTGCCACCAGCATAAATCCACTCAGCCTAGGACAGGGGACCTACGAGCAGTACTTC
-	TRBV19	-	TRBJ1-1	CASSIDRGATEAFF	TGTGCCAGTAGTATAGACAGGGGAGCAACTGAAGCTTTCTTT
TRBD1	TRBV19	-	TRBJ2-5	CASSIGDRRRGETQYF	TGTGCCAGTAGTATAGGGGACAGGCGACGGGGAGAGACCCAGTACTTC
-	TRBV4-1	once	TRBJ1-4	CASSQAPYATNEKLFF	TGCGCCAGCAGCCAGGCTCCATATGCAACTAATGAAAAACTGTTTTTT
-	TRBV15	-	TRBJ1-3	CATSRDRSAGNTIYF	TGTGCCACCAGCAGAGATAGAAGTGCCGGAAACACCATATATTTT
-	TRBV7-3	-	TRBJ2-4	CASSPEGVLAKNIQYF	TGTGCCAGCAGCCCCGAAGGGGTGTTGGCCAAAAACATTCAGTACTTC
-	TRBV5-1	-	TRBJ2-1	CASSLRDEQFF	TGCGCCAGCAGCTTGAGGGATGAGCAGTTCTTC
-	TRBV5-1	few	TRBJ1-1	CASSFGGSDTEAFF	TGCGCCAGCAGCTTCGGAGGGTCGGACACTGAAGCTTTCTTT
-	TRBV6-5	-	TRBJ2-7	CASSSTGTAYEQYF	TGTGCCAGCAGTTCTACCGGGACGGCCTACGAGCAGTACTTC
-	TRBV6-6	few	TRBJ1-1	CASRTVEAFF	TGTGCCAGCAGGACGGTTGAAGCTTTCTTT
TRBD1	TRBV5-1	few	TRBJ1-3	CASTQSGTAGNTIYF	TGCGCCAGCACCCAAAGCGGGACAGCGGGAAACACCATATATTTT
-	TRBV7-2	-	TRBJ2-5	CASSRQQETQYF	TGTGCCAGCAGCCGACAGCAAGAGACCCAGTACTTC
-	TRBV21-1	-	TRBJ2-7	CASRERAAGLTYEQYF	TGTGCCAGCAGAGAAAGGGCTGCAGGCCTAACCTACGAGCAGTACTTC
-	TRBV3-1/TRBV3-2	-	TRBJ2-7	CASSPHNYEQYF	TGTGCCAGCAGCCCACATAACTACGAGCAGTACTTC
TRBD1	TRBV7-9	-	TRBJ1-4	CASRTGEAGSEKLFF	TGTGCCAGCAGGACAGGGGAGGCGGGGAGCGAAAAACTGTTTTTT
-	TRBV25-1	-	TRBJ2-4	CASTGAAKNIQYF	TGTGCCAGCACGGGGGCAGCCAAAAACATTCAGTACTTC
-	TRBV19	-	TRBJ1-2	CASRLQNRNYGYTF	TGTGCCAGTAGATTGCAGAACCGAAACTATGGCTACACCTTC
TRBD1	TRBV5-6	-	TRBJ1-5	CASSPRDRAQPQHF	TGTGCCAGCAGCCCGCGGGACAGGGCTCAGCCCCAGCATTTT
TRBD2	TRBV6-6	few	TRBJ2-7	CASSLRTSGGPYYEQYF	TGTGCCAGCAGTCTCCGGACTAGCGGGGGGCCCTACTACGAGCAGTACTTC
-	TRBV27	few	TRBJ2-3	CASSLRAPYLVTDTQYF	TGTGCCAGCAGTCTCCGGGCCCCCTATCTGGTCACAGATACGCAGTATTTT
-	TRBV12-2	-	TRBJ1-2	CASRLRGRDREGGYTF	TGTGCAAGTCGCTTACGGGGCCGGGACAGGGAGGGTGGCTACACCTTC
-	TRBV6-4	-	TRBJ2-6	CASSDTGSGANVLTF	TGTGCCAGCAGTGACACAGGGTCTGGGGCCAACGTCCTGACTTTC
-	TRBV4-3	-	TRBJ1-1	CASSPTRFGPTEAFF	TGCGCCAGCAGCCCCACTCGTTTCGGACCGACTGAAGCTTTCTTT
TRBD1	TRBV7-8	-	TRBJ2-7	CASSPDRESYEQYF	TGTGCCAGCAGCCCGGACAGGGAGAGCTACGAGCAGTACTTC
TRBD2	TRBV11-2	-	TRBJ2-1	CASSYRAGTSLLF	TGTGCCAGCAGTTATCGGGCCGGGACTAGCCTACTCTTC
-	TRBV14	-	TRBJ1-3	CASSPQRQGTIYF	TGTGCCAGCAGCCCTCAACGGCAGGGCACCATATATTTT
TRBD2	TRBV27	once	TRBJ2-7	CASSFGTSGAEQYF	TGTGCCAGCAGTTTCGGGACTAGCGGGGCCGAGCAGTACTTC
-	TRBV7-2	-	TRBJ1-1	CASSLDRAGIRTEAFF	TGTGCCAGCAGCTTAGACAGGGCTGGTATTCGCACTGAAGCTTTCTTT
-	TRBV7-9	-	TRBJ2-7	CASSPGPWEQYF	TGTGCCAGCAGCCCGGGACCTTGGGAGCAGTACTTC
-	TRBV6-5	-	TRBJ1-1	CAVGLQGFGTEAFF	TGTGCCGTCGGTCTTCAGGGTTTTGGGACTGAAGCTTTCTTT
TRBD1	TRBV7-9	few	TRBJ1-4	CASRKTGDEKLFF	TGTGCCAGCAGGAAGACAGGGGATGAAAAACTGTTTTTT
TRBD2	TRBV6-5	-	TRBJ2-7	CASSPGTSGSYEQYF	TGTGCCAGCAGCCCCGGGACTAGCGGGTCCTACGAGCAGTACTTC
TRBD2	TRBV9	few	TRBJ2-3	CASSPLAGGGDTQYF	TGTGCCAGCAGCCCACTAGCGGGGGGAGGTGATACGCAGTATTTT
-	TRBV5-1	-	TRBJ2-1	CASSWAGTNNEQFF	TGCGCCAGCAGCTGGGCCGGGACCAACAATGAGCAGTTCTTC